Below, 5 T cell receptor beta chains from the same sample are listed, as sequenced in a study of shared clonotypes between healthy human individuals. Profiling relied on immunoSEQ multiplex PCR, and the TCRdb table lists in-frame clones only, not all of them. The sample holds 1.5 million to 1.9 million clones; around 98% are singletons and the top ten take around 0.47%. Material: naive CD4+ T cells sorted from blood. Indicated subset: CD45RA+ positively selected. These receptors all stem from a man aged 25 to 40 in good health.

Concerning this clone itself: Additional DNA sequences in this sample encode the identical CDR3. The rearrangement joins TRBV5-1 to TRBJ1-1; D not certain. The CDR3 consists of 14 residues. From germline, CDR1 is SGHRS and CDR2 YFSETQ. V lost 0 bases, J lost 1 base, and 7 bases lay in between. The CDR3 DNA sequence: TGCGCCAGCAGCTTGGGTAGGCAGAACACTGAAGCTTTCTTT. Translation: CASSLGRQNTEAFF.

This clone is a singleton in its sample. V is TRBV28 and J is TRBJ2-7, with TRBD1 as a possible D gene (7 bases). Germline V gene lookup returns CDR1 MDHEN and CDR2 SYDVKM. This CDR3 has 14 residues. V lost 7 bases and J 2 bases, leaving 15 bases between the germline ends. The CDR3 spells CASKNQGGTYEQYF. Written as DNA, the CDR3 is TGTGCCAGCAAAAACCAGGGGGGAACCTACGAGCAGTACTTC. The full variable domain, completed using reference TRBV28 and TRBJ2-7, is DVKVTQSSRYLVKRTGEKVFLECVQDMDHENMFWYRQDPGLGLRLIYFSYDVKMKEKGDIPEGYSVSREKKERFSLILESASTNQTSMYLCASKNQGGTYEQYFGPGTRLTVT.

The J gene is TRBJ2-7, the V gene TRBV6-5; 10 bases line up with TRBD2. The CDR3 runs to 14 residues. J was trimmed by 1 base and V by 7 bases; bases with no gene match: 4. CDR1 is MNHEY, CDR2 SVGAGI, per germline. The CDR3 sequence is CASMVAGGSYEQYF. DNA of the CDR3: TGTGCCAGCATGGTAGCGGGAGGATCCTACGAGCAGTACTTC.

The CDR3 protein is CASSKTSGGPYEQYF. In nucleotides, the CDR3 is TGTGCCAGCAGTAAAACTAGCGGAGGGCCCTACGAGCAGTACTTC. The chain carries TRBV25-1 and TRBJ2-7, with 8 bases identical to TRBD2. CDR1 is MGHDK and CDR2 is SYGVNS in the germline V gene. The CDR3 sequence is 15 residues long. Germline trimming cut 5 bases from V and 2 bases from J; bases unmatched to any gene: 8.

This clone has only one observation. The V gene is TRBV30, the J gene TRBJ1-5; D is perhaps TRBD1 (6 bases). The CDR3 totals 16 residues. Germline V gene data show CDR1 as GTSNPN and CDR2 as SVGIG (reference sequence). Trimming took 0 bases from V and 1 from J, leaving 13 bases between them. The CDR3 reads CAWSVDWGASNQPQHF. The DNA for the CDR3 is TGTGCCTGGAGTGTAGATTGGGGGGCGAGCAATCAGCCCCAGCATTTT.